Listed here are 14 T cell receptor beta chains from one sample, sequenced in a study of T-cell memory formation after mild COVID-19. TCRdb analysed the 5' RACE reads with MiXCR anew, one entry per CDR3 protein. The data show hundreds of thousands of distinct CDR3 sequences, approximately 13% seen once. Source material: PBMCs or a T cell subset sorted from them (not recorded which). The receptors shown here come from a man younger than 35 who had mild COVID-19 (a few samples of this study predate the infection). Cell type and time point are not known.

The V and J genes are TRBV13 and TRBJ2-7, with a possible D match to TRBD1 (6 bases). The germline gives CDR1 PRHDT, CDR2 FYEKMQ (reference sequence). CDR3 size: 14 residues. Trimming took 5 bases from V and 3 from J, leaving 14 bases between them. The CDR3 sequence is CASSARQEGYEQYF. The CDR3 DNA is TGTGCCAGCAGCGCCCGACAGGAAGGCTACGAGCAGTACTTC.

V is TRBV27 and J is TRBJ2-3; 7 bases are shared with TRBD1. After removal of 5 bases from V and 6 bases from J, the junction contained 14 bases not matched to a gene. The CDR3 has 16 amino acids. Germline V lookup: CDR1 MNHEY, CDR2 SMNVEV (reference sequence). CDR3 nucleotide sequence: TGTGCCAGCAGTATGGCGGCAGGGGGAACCTCGGATACGCAGTATTTT. Translated, it gives CASSMAAGGTSDTQYF.

This clonotype was seen only a few times. CDR3 protein: CASSLLGPSYEQYF. Here the CDR3 DNA reads TGTGCCAGCAGTTTATTAGGTCCATCCTACGAGCAGTACTTC. The V gene is TRBV27, the J gene TRBJ2-7, with unresolved D. The germline V gene encodes CDR1 MNHEY and CDR2 SMNVEV (reference sequence). The CDR3 runs 14 residues. Trimming took off 1 base at V and 1 base at J, with 8 bases between the two ends.

This clonotype appeared a few times. This sequence joins TRBV20-1 and TRBJ2-7, with TRBD2 identical over 11 bases. Trimming removed 3 bases from V and 4 bases from J; junction bases left unmatched: 2. Per germline, CDR1 DFQATT and CDR2 SNEGSKA (reference sequence). CDR3 length: 13 amino acids. Written as DNA, the CDR3 is TGCAGTGCTAGGCGGACTAGCGGGTACGAGCAGTACTTC. Translating it yields CSARRTSGYEQYF.

This chain connects TRBV4-2 to TRBJ2-7; 7 nucleotides align to TRBD1. The trim removed 5 bases at V and 4 bases at J, leaving 17 bases unmatched. Germline assignment: CDR1 LGHNA and CDR2 YNFKEQ. This CDR3 is built from 17 residues. The CDR3 reads CASSETGGQVPSYEQYV. For the CDR3, the DNA is TGTGCCAGCAGCGAAACTGGCGGACAGGTTCCGAGTTACGAGCAGTACGTC.

This clonotype came up a few times. As DNA, the CDR3 is TGTGCCAGCAGCTATACAGGGGGCAGAAGGACCGGGGAGCTGTTTTTT. Translated, it gives CASSYTGGRRTGELFF. The genes are TRBV27 and TRBJ2-2; the match to TRBD1 covers 9 bases. With V trimmed by 6 bases and J by 5 bases, 10 bases remained unmatched. The CDR3 is made up of 16 amino acids. Per germline, CDR1 MNHEY and CDR2 SMNVEV (reference sequence).

This sequence joins TRBV12-3 or TRBV12-4 and TRBJ2-7, with D perhaps TRBD1 or TRBD2 (5 bases each). V lost 0 bases and J 5 bases, leaving 11 bases between the germline ends. The CDR3 loop spans 14 amino acids. The CDR3 DNA reads as TGTGCCAGCAGTTTAGCGACGGGGCGCCACGAGCAGTACTTC. Translating it yields CASSLATGRHEQYF.

The chain combines TRBV7-9 with TRBJ2-1, with D uncertain. Germline CDR1 is SEHNR and CDR2 is FQNEAQ (reference sequence). Between the trimmed V and J ends, which lost 5 bases and 8 bases, there was a span of 7 bases. This CDR3 contains 11 residues. The CDR3 protein is CASSGLYEQFF. The CDR3 DNA follows: TGTGCCAGCAGCGGGTTGTATGAGCAGTTCTTC.

This chain uses TRBV4-3 with TRBJ2-1, with 8 bases lining up with TRBD2. The CDR3 extends over 13 amino acids. V lost 1 base to trimming and J lost 13 bases; unmatched junction nucleotides: 6. Germline CDR1 is LGHNA and CDR2 is YSLEER. The CDR3 DNA sequence: TGCGCCAGCAGCCAAGGGTCCGGGACTAGACAGTTCTTC. It is translated as CASSQGSGTRQFF.

CDR3 in DNA: TGTGCCAGCAGTCTCGGGGACCCCCGTCTTAATGAGCAGTTCTTC. It translates to CASSLGDPRLNEQFF. V and J are TRBV12-3 or TRBV12-4 and TRBJ2-1; the D gene could be TRBD1 or TRBD2 (5 bases each). The CDR3 has 15 amino acids. Trimming cost V 5 bases and J 7 bases, with 18 bases left between them.

The table lists this clonotype with a count of one. The V and J genes are TRBV7-9 and TRBJ2-7, with TRBD2 identical over 9 bases. The V and J ends lost 5 bases and 4 bases, in that order; junction bases with no gene match: 12. The CDR3 is made up of 16 amino acids. CDR1 is SEHNR, CDR2 FQNEAQ, per germline (reference sequence). The CDR3 loop reads CASSPLSGRTIYEQYF. The CDR3 DNA reads as TGTGCCAGCAGCCCCCTCAGCGGGAGGACCATATACGAGCAGTACTTC.

The rearrangement joins TRBV7-6 to TRBJ1-1, with 10 bases that match TRBD1. CDR3 length: 14 residues. V dropped 4 bases and J dropped 6; count of bases not matched to a gene: 5. CDR1 is SGHVS, CDR2 FNYEAQ, per germline. CDR3 nucleotide sequence: TGTGCCAGCAGCTCCCGACAGGGGGCCCCTGAAGCTTTCTTT. This gives the protein CASSSRQGAPEAFF.

This sequence joins TRBV5-1 and TRBJ1-1, with 7 nucleotides matching TRBD1. V was clipped by 3 bases and J by 10 bases; unmatched bases: 3. The CDR3 consists of 11 residues. Looked up from germline, CDR1 is SGHRS and CDR2 is YFSETQ. In nucleotides, the CDR3 is TGCGCCAGCAGCTCAGACAGGGCAGCTTTCTTT. Translating gives CASSSDRAAFF. Complete variable domain (other parts from reference TRBV5-1 and TRBJ1-1): KAGVTQTPRYLIKTRGQQVTLSCSPISGHRSVSWYQQTPGQGLQFLFEYFSETQRNKGNFPGRFSGRQFSNSRSEMNVSTLELGDSALYLCASSSDRAAFFGQGTRLTVV.

The chain employs TRBV4-3 and TRBJ2-2; D perhaps matches TRBD2 (5 bases). The V gene's germline CDR1 is LGHNA and CDR2 YSLEER. The CDR3 is 15 amino acids. Trimming took 7 bases from V and 5 from J, leaving 17 bases between them. CDR3 sequence: CASTQRVRDTGELFF. Here the CDR3 DNA reads TGCGCCAGCACTCAGAGGGTTAGGGATACCGGGGAGCTGTTTTTT.